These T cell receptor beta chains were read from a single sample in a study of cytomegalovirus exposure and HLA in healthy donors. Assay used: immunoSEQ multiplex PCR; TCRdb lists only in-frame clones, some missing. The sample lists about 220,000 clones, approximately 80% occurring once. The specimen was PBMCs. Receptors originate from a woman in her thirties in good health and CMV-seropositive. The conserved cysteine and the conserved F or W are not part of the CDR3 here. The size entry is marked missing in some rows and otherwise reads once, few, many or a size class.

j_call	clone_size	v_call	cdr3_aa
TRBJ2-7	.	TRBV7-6	ASSLAHSPLSEQY
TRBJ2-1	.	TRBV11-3	ASSLVGDYNEQF
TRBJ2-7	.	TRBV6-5	ASTLGQDYHYEQY
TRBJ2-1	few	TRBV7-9	ASSLVSHEQF
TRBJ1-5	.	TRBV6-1	ASRQGKNQPQH
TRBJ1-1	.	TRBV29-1	SARGESGLPTEAF
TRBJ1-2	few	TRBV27	ASSIDRDYGYT
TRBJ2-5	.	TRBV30	AWSALAGGAETQY
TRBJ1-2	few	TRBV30	AWGGTGIAYGYT
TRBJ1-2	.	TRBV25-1	ASSRTGGTNYGYT
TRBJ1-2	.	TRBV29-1	SVGGDGGIYGYT
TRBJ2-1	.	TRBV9	ASSPFSLAGGNNEQF
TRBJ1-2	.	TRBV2	ANNAGGRGYT
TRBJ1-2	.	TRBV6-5	ASSYSSGVETYGYT
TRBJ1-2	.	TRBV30	AWSVPRGGYT
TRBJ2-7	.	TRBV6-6	ASSYLPDRDYEQY
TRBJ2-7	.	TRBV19	ASSIQTGGNYEQY
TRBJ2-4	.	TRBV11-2	ASSLGTGDAKNIQY
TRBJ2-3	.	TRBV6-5	ASSYGQGPTDTQY
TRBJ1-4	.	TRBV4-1	ASSRAGREKLF
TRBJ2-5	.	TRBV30	AWSVRREGPETQY
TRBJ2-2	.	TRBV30	ACRGNTGELF
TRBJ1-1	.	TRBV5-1	ASSREGYRPSPEAF
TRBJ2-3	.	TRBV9	ASSPYNLVTDTQY
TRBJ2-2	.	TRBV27	ASGRTLSGELF
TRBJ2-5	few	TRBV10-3	AMADREETQY
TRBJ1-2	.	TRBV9	ASSHDYRGGYGYT
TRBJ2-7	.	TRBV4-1	ASSQGLAGYEQY
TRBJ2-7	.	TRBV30	AWRGQGAREQY
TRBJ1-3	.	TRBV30	AWSSDRGGGNTIY
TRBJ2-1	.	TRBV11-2	ASSFIDSSYNEQF
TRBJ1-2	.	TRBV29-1	SVGTRLGYGYT